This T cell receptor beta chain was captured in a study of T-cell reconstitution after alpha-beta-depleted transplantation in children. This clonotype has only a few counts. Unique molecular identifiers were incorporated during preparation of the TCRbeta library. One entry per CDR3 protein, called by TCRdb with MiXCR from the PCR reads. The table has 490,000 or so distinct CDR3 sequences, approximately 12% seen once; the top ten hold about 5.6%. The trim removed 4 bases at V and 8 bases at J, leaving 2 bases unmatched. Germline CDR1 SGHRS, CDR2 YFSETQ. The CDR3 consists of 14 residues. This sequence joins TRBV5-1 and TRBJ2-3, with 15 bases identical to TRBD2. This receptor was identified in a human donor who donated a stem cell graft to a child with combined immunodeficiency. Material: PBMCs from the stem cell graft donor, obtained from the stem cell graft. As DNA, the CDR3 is TGCGCCAGCAGCCTGGGACTAGCGGGGGGTACGCAGTATTTT. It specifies CASSLGLAGGTQYF.